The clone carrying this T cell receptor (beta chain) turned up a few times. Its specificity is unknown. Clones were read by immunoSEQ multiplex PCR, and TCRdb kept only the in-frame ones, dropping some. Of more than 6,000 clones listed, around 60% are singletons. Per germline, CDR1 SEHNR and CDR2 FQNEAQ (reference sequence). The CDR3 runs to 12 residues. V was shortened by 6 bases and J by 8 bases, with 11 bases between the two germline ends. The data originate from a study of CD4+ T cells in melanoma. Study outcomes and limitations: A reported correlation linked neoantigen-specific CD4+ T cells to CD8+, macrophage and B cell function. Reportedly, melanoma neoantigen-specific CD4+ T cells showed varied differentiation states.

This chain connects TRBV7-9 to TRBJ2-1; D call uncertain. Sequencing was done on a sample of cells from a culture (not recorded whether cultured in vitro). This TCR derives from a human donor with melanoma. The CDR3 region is CASSPRFDEQFF. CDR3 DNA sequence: TGTGCCAGCAGTCCTAGGTTCGATGAGCAGTTCTTC.